This is a list of T cell receptor beta chains from one sample in a study of patients and donors after allogeneic stem cell transplantation. A single record per CDR3 protein comes from TCRdb applying MiXCR to the RT-PCR reads. The sample includes hundreds of thousands of distinct CDR3 sequences, more than 15% of them seen just once. Specimen: blood, either unsorted or a sorted T cell fraction (not recorded which). The receptors originated from a human donor who was either an allogeneic HSCT recipient or a stem cell or donor lymphocyte infusion donor (not recorded which). It is not recorded whose cells these are; they may come from a transplant donor. The CDR3 runs from the conserved cysteine through the conserved F or W. D genes are given only for firm matches. Only some rows state a clone size, as once, few, many or a class for expanded clones.

v_gene: TRBV30; j_gene: TRBJ2-7; abundance: -; d_gene: TRBD1; CDR3nt: TGTGCCTGGAGGGACAGGGATGCCTACGAGCAGTACTTC; CDR3aa: CAWRDRDAYEQYF
v_gene: TRBV5-1; j_gene: TRBJ2-1; abundance: many; d_gene: -; CDR3nt: TGCGCCAGCAGCTCTGGAGGGAGTCCTTACAATGAGCAGTTCTTC; CDR3aa: CASSSGGSPYNEQFF
v_gene: TRBV10-3; j_gene: TRBJ2-1; abundance: -; d_gene: -; CDR3nt: TGTGCCATCAGTGCGCGGCTAGCGGAGCAGTTCTTC; CDR3aa: CAISARLAEQFF
v_gene: TRBV20-1; j_gene: TRBJ2-2; abundance: few; d_gene: -; CDR3nt: TGCAGTGCTAGACAGGTCAACACCGGGGAGCTGTTTTTT; CDR3aa: CSARQVNTGELFF
v_gene: TRBV4-1; j_gene: TRBJ1-3; abundance: few; d_gene: TRBD1; CDR3nt: TGCGCCAGCAGCCAAGACTGGACAGGGCTTGTGCCTGGAAACACCATATATTTT; CDR3aa: CASSQDWTGLVPGNTIYF
v_gene: TRBV25-1; j_gene: TRBJ2-7; abundance: -; d_gene: -; CDR3nt: TGTGCCAGCAGTGAATTTGGGGGAGCGCAACATCGCGAGCAGTACTTC; CDR3aa: CASSEFGGAQHREQYF
v_gene: TRBV5-6; j_gene: TRBJ2-5; abundance: -; d_gene: -; CDR3nt: TGTGCCAGCAGCTCAGGGACAAATCAAGAGACCCAGTACTTC; CDR3aa: CASSSGTNQETQYF
v_gene: TRBV7-3; j_gene: TRBJ2-3; abundance: few; d_gene: -; CDR3nt: TGTGCCAGCAGCTTAATGAGGGCGCGCGGGGATACGCAGTATTTT; CDR3aa: CASSLMRARGDTQYF
v_gene: TRBV4-2; j_gene: TRBJ1-6; abundance: many; d_gene: -; CDR3nt: TGTGCCAGCAGCCAAGAAGGTTGGAATAATTCACCCCTCCACTTT; CDR3aa: CASSQEGWNNSPLHF
v_gene: TRBV24-1; j_gene: TRBJ2-1; abundance: -; d_gene: TRBD2; CDR3nt: TGTGCCACTGGACTAGCGGGGGGGAATGAGCAGTTCTTC; CDR3aa: CATGLAGGNEQFF
v_gene: TRBV7-3; j_gene: TRBJ2-2; abundance: few; d_gene: TRBD2; CDR3nt: TGTGCCAGCAGCTTAATGGGCGGGAGGAACACCGGGGAGCTGTTTTTT; CDR3aa: CASSLMGGRNTGELFF
v_gene: TRBV6-1; j_gene: TRBJ2-3; abundance: few; d_gene: -; CDR3nt: TGTGCCAGCAGCTGGGGGGCGAGCACAGATACGCAGTATTTT; CDR3aa: CASSWGASTDTQYF
v_gene: TRBV28; j_gene: TRBJ2-7; abundance: few; d_gene: -; CDR3nt: TGTGCCAGCATAAATCTCCGGGGCTCCTACGAGCAGTACTTC; CDR3aa: CASINLRGSYEQYF
v_gene: TRBV6-2/TRBV6-3; j_gene: TRBJ1-3; abundance: few; d_gene: -; CDR3nt: TGTGCCTCCGCGGGAAACACCATATATTTT; CDR3aa: CASAGNTIYF
v_gene: TRBV5-5; j_gene: TRBJ2-7; abundance: few; d_gene: -; CDR3nt: TGTGCCAGCAGCTTACCCCTCTCCTACGAGCAGTACTTC; CDR3aa: CASSLPLSYEQYF
v_gene: TRBV6-5; j_gene: TRBJ1-2; abundance: few; d_gene: -; CDR3nt: TGTGCCAGCAGTTACTCTGGTCAGGAGGCCTATGGCTACACCTTC; CDR3aa: CASSYSGQEAYGYTF
v_gene: TRBV10-3; j_gene: TRBJ2-2; abundance: few; d_gene: TRBD1; CDR3nt: TGTGCCATCAGCGCGGGACAGGGGACCGGGGAGCTGTTTTTT; CDR3aa: CAISAGQGTGELFF
v_gene: TRBV20-1; j_gene: TRBJ2-3; abundance: few; d_gene: -; CDR3nt: TGCAGTGCTAGAGCCGGGACATCGAACACAGATACGCAGTATTTT; CDR3aa: CSARAGTSNTDTQYF
v_gene: TRBV6-2/TRBV6-3; j_gene: TRBJ2-2; abundance: many; d_gene: -; CDR3nt: TGTGCCAGCAGTTACCAGGGAGACACGGGGGAGCTGTTTTTT; CDR3aa: CASSYQGDTGELFF
v_gene: TRBV30; j_gene: TRBJ2-7; abundance: -; d_gene: TRBD2; CDR3nt: TGTGCCTGGAGTCTTGGACTAGCGGGGGACTACGAGCAGTACTTC; CDR3aa: CAWSLGLAGDYEQYF
v_gene: TRBV2; j_gene: TRBJ1-6; abundance: few; d_gene: -; CDR3nt: TGTGCCAGCAGTAGTGATTCAGGACCCCTCCACTTT; CDR3aa: CASSSDSGPLHF
v_gene: TRBV20-1; j_gene: TRBJ1-6; abundance: -; d_gene: -; CDR3nt: TGCAGTGCAGCCCGGACCTTGGGGGGGAATTCACCCCTCCACTTT; CDR3aa: CSAARTLGGNSPLHF
v_gene: TRBV27; j_gene: TRBJ1-2; abundance: few; d_gene: -; CDR3nt: TGTGCCAGCAGTTTATCGTGGGGTCCCTATGGCTACACCTTC; CDR3aa: CASSLSWGPYGYTF
v_gene: TRBV7-6; j_gene: TRBJ2-3; abundance: -; d_gene: TRBD1; CDR3nt: TGTGCCAGCAGCTCGATCAAGGACAGGGCCTCTAGCACAGATACGCAGTATTTT; CDR3aa: CASSSIKDRASSTDTQYF
v_gene: TRBV12-3/TRBV12-4; j_gene: TRBJ2-2; abundance: many; d_gene: -; CDR3nt: TGTGCCAGCTGCCTTCGAGTAGACACCGGGGAGCTGTTTTTT; CDR3aa: CASCLRVDTGELFF
v_gene: TRBV5-1; j_gene: TRBJ2-3; abundance: -; d_gene: TRBD2; CDR3nt: TGCGCCAGCGGCGTTCTAGCGGAGAGCACAGATACGCAGTATTTT; CDR3aa: CASGVLAESTDTQYF
v_gene: TRBV6-5; j_gene: TRBJ1-5; abundance: many; d_gene: TRBD1; CDR3nt: TGTGCCAGCAGTTACGGACAGGTTATGAGCAATCAGCCCCAGCATTTT; CDR3aa: CASSYGQVMSNQPQHF
v_gene: TRBV6-1; j_gene: TRBJ2-1; abundance: -; d_gene: TRBD2; CDR3nt: TGTGCCAGCATCCTTCATAGTTTGGGGGGGATCCACAATGAGCAGTTCTTC; CDR3aa: CASILHSLGGIHNEQFF
v_gene: TRBV11-2; j_gene: TRBJ2-3; abundance: few; d_gene: TRBD2; CDR3nt: TGTGCCAGCAGCTTACTTACTAGCGGGGGGGTAAGGACAGATACGCAGTATTTT; CDR3aa: CASSLLTSGGVRTDTQYF
v_gene: TRBV9; j_gene: TRBJ2-7; abundance: many; d_gene: TRBD1; CDR3nt: TGTGCCAGCAGCTCAGGGGACAGTTTGATCGAGCAGTACTTC; CDR3aa: CASSSGDSLIEQYF
v_gene: TRBV11-1; j_gene: TRBJ1-2; abundance: few; d_gene: TRBD1; CDR3nt: TGTGCCAGCAGCTCCCCCGGGACAGGACTCTATGGCTACACCTTC; CDR3aa: CASSSPGTGLYGYTF
v_gene: TRBV29-1; j_gene: TRBJ1-1; abundance: -; d_gene: TRBD1; CDR3nt: TGCAGCGTTAAAGCAGGGGGTTTTAAGAACACTGAAGCTTTCTTT; CDR3aa: CSVKAGGFKNTEAFF
v_gene: TRBV7-7; j_gene: TRBJ2-1; abundance: -; d_gene: TRBD2; CDR3nt: TGTGCTAGCAGCGCCTACGGGACTAGCGGTTACAATGGGCAGTTCTTC; CDR3aa: CASSAYGTSGYNGQFF
v_gene: TRBV9; j_gene: TRBJ2-2; abundance: many; d_gene: -; CDR3nt: TGTGCCAGCAGCGTAGGGCTGGAATCACGGTCGATAAACACCGGGGAGCTGTTTTTT; CDR3aa: CASSVGLESRSINTGELFF
v_gene: TRBV20-1; j_gene: TRBJ1-2; abundance: -; d_gene: TRBD1; CDR3nt: TGCAGTGCCAAGGACAGGCTTAACTATGGCTACACCTTC; CDR3aa: CSAKDRLNYGYTF
v_gene: TRBV2; j_gene: TRBJ2-7; abundance: -; d_gene: TRBD1; CDR3nt: TGTGCCAGCAGCTATAGGACAGGGGGCGAGCAGTACTTC; CDR3aa: CASSYRTGGEQYF
v_gene: TRBV25-1; j_gene: TRBJ1-2; abundance: -; d_gene: -; CDR3nt: TGTGCCAGCAGTGACCTCTATGGCTACACCTTC; CDR3aa: CASSDLYGYTF
v_gene: TRBV9; j_gene: TRBJ2-7; abundance: -; d_gene: -; CDR3nt: TGTGCCAGCAGCCCCTCCCAGGGTGCCTACGAGCAGTACTTC; CDR3aa: CASSPSQGAYEQYF
v_gene: TRBV4-1; j_gene: TRBJ1-2; abundance: once; d_gene: -; CDR3nt: TGCGCCAGCACCCCACGCCAGGCGGTCTATGGCTACACCTTC; CDR3aa: CASTPRQAVYGYTF
v_gene: TRBV6-5; j_gene: TRBJ1-1; abundance: few; d_gene: TRBD1; CDR3nt: TGTGCCAGCAGTTACCCGACAGGGTGGAACACTGAAGCTTTCTTT; CDR3aa: CASSYPTGWNTEAFF
v_gene: TRBV18; j_gene: TRBJ1-1; abundance: few; d_gene: -; CDR3nt: TGTGCCAGCTCACCACCGAGGAGTCTGAACACTGAAGCTTTCTTT; CDR3aa: CASSPPRSLNTEAFF
v_gene: TRBV2; j_gene: TRBJ1-1; abundance: few; d_gene: TRBD1; CDR3nt: TGTGCTACTGTGGGGGACAGGTTGAACACTGAAGCTTTCTTT; CDR3aa: CATVGDRLNTEAFF
v_gene: TRBV10-3; j_gene: TRBJ1-4; abundance: -; d_gene: -; CDR3nt: TGTGCCATCAGTGACAGCTTAGTATCGGAAAAACTGTTTTTT; CDR3aa: CAISDSLVSEKLFF
v_gene: TRBV5-1; j_gene: TRBJ1-1; abundance: many; d_gene: -; CDR3nt: TGCGCCAGCAGCTTGGCCCTTAAGAACACTGAAGCTTTCTTT; CDR3aa: CASSLALKNTEAFF
v_gene: TRBV5-1; j_gene: TRBJ2-3; abundance: -; d_gene: TRBD2; CDR3nt: TGCGCCAGCGGGAGCGGGAGTGATACGCAGTATTTT; CDR3aa: CASGSGSDTQYF
v_gene: TRBV6-2/TRBV6-3; j_gene: TRBJ2-3; abundance: -; d_gene: TRBD1; CDR3nt: TGTGCCAGCAGTTACTCGGACAGGGAAAGCACAGATACGCAGTATTTT; CDR3aa: CASSYSDRESTDTQYF
v_gene: TRBV3-1; j_gene: TRBJ1-2; abundance: many; d_gene: -; CDR3nt: TGTGCCAGCAGCCAAGCAGGTGGCTACACCTTC; CDR3aa: CASSQAGGYTF
v_gene: TRBV5-1; j_gene: TRBJ2-3; abundance: few; d_gene: TRBD2; CDR3nt: TGCGCCAGCAGCTTTCAAGCGGGAGCCCCGTCAGATACGCAGTATTTT; CDR3aa: CASSFQAGAPSDTQYF
v_gene: TRBV3-1; j_gene: TRBJ2-1; abundance: few; d_gene: TRBD2; CDR3nt: TGTGCCAGCAGCCCCTTAGCGGGGGGGCCGTATGATGAGCAGTTCTTC; CDR3aa: CASSPLAGGPYDEQFF
v_gene: TRBV20-1; j_gene: TRBJ2-1; abundance: -; d_gene: TRBD2; CDR3nt: TGCAGTGCGGCCGTAGTGCTAGCGGATTCCTACAATGAGCAGTTCTTC; CDR3aa: CSAAVVLADSYNEQFF
v_gene: TRBV12-3/TRBV12-4; j_gene: TRBJ2-3; abundance: few; d_gene: -; CDR3nt: TGTGCCAGCAGCGGGACCTTTACGCAGTATTTT; CDR3aa: CASSGTFTQYF
v_gene: TRBV5-5; j_gene: TRBJ2-5; abundance: few; d_gene: TRBD2; CDR3nt: TGTGCCAGCAGCTTGCGGTTAGCGGGAGCCCGTGGGGAGACCCAGTACTTC; CDR3aa: CASSLRLAGARGETQYF
v_gene: TRBV2; j_gene: TRBJ2-7; abundance: few; d_gene: -; CDR3nt: TGTGCCAGCAGCATCCCCATAGTATCGTACGAGCAGTACTTC; CDR3aa: CASSIPIVSYEQYF
v_gene: TRBV5-5; j_gene: TRBJ1-4; abundance: -; d_gene: -; CDR3nt: TGTGCCAGCAGCCCCGTGGGAGGATATACAACTAATGAAAAACTGTTTTTT; CDR3aa: CASSPVGGYTTNEKLFF
v_gene: TRBV2; j_gene: TRBJ2-3; abundance: few; d_gene: TRBD1; CDR3nt: TGTGCCAGCGCTCAAAACCCCCCGGACAGGGGTGCGCAGTATTTT; CDR3aa: CASAQNPPDRGAQYF